The present entry profiles one TCR beta chain with its context. The antigen is undetermined. This CDR3 is built from 12 residues. Germline assignment: CDR1 LNHDA and CDR2 SQIVND (reference sequence). The ends were cut back, 7 bases at V and 10 bases at J, with 14 bases in the middle. The data originate from a study of OX40 agonist ivuxolimab in advanced cancers. The study, taken as a whole, reports: Expanded clones were, on average, more numerous in CD8+ T cells than in CD4+. Both blood CD4+ and CD8+ T cells showed clonal growth by week 6 at 0.1 to 3.0 mg/kg. Partly responding patients at 0.1-3.0 mg/kg showed some of the smallest clonal expansion.

The data were produced by immunoSEQ multiplex PCR, yet TCRdb's version contains in-frame clones alone and is incomplete. This sample has 80,000 to 130,000 clones, with around nine tenths found just once. This chain links TRBV19 with TRBJ2-1, with D uncertain. This TCR was recovered from an adult with an advanced solid tumor such as melanoma, head and neck, liver or kidney cancer. This sample comprised CD4+ or CD8+ T cells sorted from blood, obtained in a trial of the OX40 agonist ivuxolimab. This CDR3 reads CASMRSAGEQFF. Written as DNA, the CDR3 is TGTGCCAGTATGCGATCTGCTGGGGAGCAGTTCTTC. The whole variable domain, filled in from reference TRBV19 and TRBJ2-1, reads DGGITQSPKYLFRKEGQNVTLSCEQNLNHDAMYWYRQDPGQGLRLIYYSQIVNDFQKGDIAEGYSVSREKKESFPLTVTSAQKNPTAFYLCASMRSAGEQFFGPGTRLTVL.